This T cell receptor (beta chain) was sequenced for a study of HIV-infected patients and healthy controls. This clonotype has a handful of counts. TCRdb reprocessed the 5' RACE reads with MiXCR, giving one entry per CDR3 protein. The table includes about 67,000 distinct CDR3 sequences, 16% detected once. CDR3 length: 14 amino acids. The V segment lost 0 bases and the J segment 11 bases; nucleotides outside the gene matches: 6. Germline V lookup: CDR1 SGHKS, CDR2 YYEKEE (reference sequence). Sequencing input: CD4+ T cells from blood. The TCR sequence derives from a human donor in good health. V and J are TRBV5-5 and TRBJ1-1; 11 nucleotides align to TRBD1. The CDR3: CASSLGSDRGLAFF. CDR3 sequence (DNA): TGTGCCAGCAGCTTGGGTTCGGACAGGGGGCTCGCTTTCTTT. The whole variable domain, remainder taken from reference TRBV5-5 and TRBJ1-1, is DAGVTQSPTHLIKTRGQQVTLRCSPISGHKSVSWYQQVLGQGPQFIFQYYEKEERGRGNFPDRFSARQFPNYSSELNVNALLLGDSALYLCASSLGSDRGLAFFGQGTRLTVV.